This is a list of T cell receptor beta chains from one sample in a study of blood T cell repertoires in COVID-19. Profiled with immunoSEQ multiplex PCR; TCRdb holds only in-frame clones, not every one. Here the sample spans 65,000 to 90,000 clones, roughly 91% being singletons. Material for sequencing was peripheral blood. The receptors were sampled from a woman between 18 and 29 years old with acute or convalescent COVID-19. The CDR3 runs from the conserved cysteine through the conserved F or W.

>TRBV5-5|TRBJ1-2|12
CASSLLGSGYTF
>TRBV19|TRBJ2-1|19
CASSNGRGLNPISYNEQFF
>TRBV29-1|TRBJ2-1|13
CSVGTSGGGEQFF
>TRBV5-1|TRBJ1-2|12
CASSWDSGGYTF
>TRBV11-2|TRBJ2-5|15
CASSLVGGAQGTQYF
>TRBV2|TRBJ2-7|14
CASSEGQAITEQYF
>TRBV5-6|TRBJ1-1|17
CASSFGGMPGSDTEAFF
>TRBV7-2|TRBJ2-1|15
CASSLPAGGYNEQFF
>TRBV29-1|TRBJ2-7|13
CSVRTEEVSEQYF
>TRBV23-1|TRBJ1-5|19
CASSPLRTATLMGNQPQHF
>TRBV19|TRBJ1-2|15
CASSYDRDPYYGYTF
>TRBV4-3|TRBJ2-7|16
CASSQGTASATYEQYF
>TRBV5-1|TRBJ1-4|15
CASTSGPGQEEKLFF
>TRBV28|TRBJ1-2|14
CASSPGTSNYGYTF
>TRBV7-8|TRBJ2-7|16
CASSLGGASGRYEQYF
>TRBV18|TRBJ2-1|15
CASSPLSQTRDEQFF
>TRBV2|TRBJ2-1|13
CASRLAGVNEQFF
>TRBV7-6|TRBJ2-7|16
CASSLGTGQGFYEQYF
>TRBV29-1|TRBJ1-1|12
CSVDGSLTEAFF
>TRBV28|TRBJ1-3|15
CASRDRGHSGNTIYF
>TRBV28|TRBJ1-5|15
CASRQAGTGVQPQHF
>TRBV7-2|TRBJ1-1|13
CASSSTGGSDAFF
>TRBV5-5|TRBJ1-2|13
CASSFKGLSGYTF
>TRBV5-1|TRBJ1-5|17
CASSHRTGDNSNQPQHF